The clone carrying this T cell receptor beta chain was observed a single time. Trimming stripped 6 bases from V and 5 bases from J, with 13 bases between. CDR3 length: 13 residues. Germline CDR1 and CDR2: LNHDA and SQIVND (reference sequence). Original methodology: Amplified reference gene primers provided the basis for estimating nucleated cell counts. Assay used: immunoSEQ multiplex PCR; TCRdb lists only in-frame clones, some missing. That table gives V, J and clone size, and the DNA gave D and trimming. The sample has about 190,000 clones; around 79% are singletons. This specimen belongs to a study of blood T cell repertoires in COVID-19. Study context: Donors in the United States, Italy and Spain gave samples during acute or convalescent COVID-19. T cells, B-cell-depleted T cells, or PBMCs provided the cDNA or gDNA that served as material.

Sequenced sample: peripheral blood. This receptor was taken from a woman between 50 and 59 years old with acute or convalescent COVID-19. The chain couples TRBV19 to TRBJ1-2; D is possibly TRBD1 (5 bases). CDR3 sequence (DNA): TGTGCCAGTAGGATTGGGGCGCGGTATGGCTACACCTTC. Residues: CASRIGARYGYTF. The full variable domain, its missing parts supplied by reference TRBV19 and TRBJ1-2, is DGGITQSPKYLFRKEGQNVTLSCEQNLNHDAMYWYRQDPGQGLRLIYYSQIVNDFQKGDIAEGYSVSREKKESFPLTVTSAQKNPTAFYLCASRIGARYGYTFGSGTRLTVV.